The source of this T cell receptor (beta chain) is a study of blood T cells in healthy people across ages. It was with a sample-barcoded 5' primer and a J-beta primer mix that a second PCR of roughly 7 to 12 cycles was run. One entry per CDR3 protein results from TCRdb running MiXCR on the 5' RACE reads. The sample carries 450,000 to 650,000 distinct CDR3 sequences, more than 20% recorded once. This sample was shared with a second study, whose subject was T cells of mothers and their children. That paper adds: Barcodes and 2-4 random nucleotides were added by M1S in the second PCR.

The clonotype was recovered from a boy aged 5 to 17 in good health. Sequenced sample: blood.

CDR3 nucleotides: TGTGCCAGCAGCCGTACGACTAGCGGCGATGGGACAGATACGCAGTATTTT. Its translation: CASSRTTSGDGTDTQYF. This rearrangement joins TRBV4-2 to TRBJ2-3; TRBD2 matches 9 bases. The germline CDR1 and CDR2 sequences are LGHNA and YNFKEQ. V trimming: 4 bases; J trimming: 3 bases; junction bases outside the gene matches: 11. The CDR3 is 17 amino acids.